This entry is about one TCR beta chain. The sample originates from a study of T cells in narcolepsy. Only in-frame clones appear in the TCRdb table, and some are missing; sequencing was by immunoSEQ multiplex PCR. Of about 30,000 clones listed, roughly four fifths are singletons. This sequence originates from a human donor with narcolepsy. Input material: CD45RA- memory CD4+ T cells from PBMCs.

CDR3 residues: CASRPGRGADNEQFF. CDR3 DNA sequence: TGTGCCAGCCGCCCGGGGCGGGGGGCCGACAATGAGCAGTTCTTC. J is TRBJ2-1 and V is TRBV2; 8 bases fit TRBD2. In germline, CDR1 is SNHLY, CDR2 FYNNEI. The ends lost 8 bases at V and 5 bases at J; junction bases unmatched: 11. This CDR3 has 15 residues.